This T cell receptor (beta chain) derives from a study of beta chain features in type 1 diabetes. At the level of the study: Healthy donors and patients showed comparable age, gender and cell yields. The study, taken as a whole, reports: All four CD4+ subsets from Type 1 diabetes patients carried moderately but significantly shorter TCRB CDR3s. For type 1 diabetes patients, VDJ junctions showed fewer insertions and more deletions. Cells that show high TCR expression could be over-represented by cDNA sequencing.

As every portion of the isolated RNA was reverse transcribed, the sequencing read expressed TCRB transcripts. Naive, central memory and regulatory T cell samples averaged approximately 3.6 million immunoSEQ reads each. Assay: immunoSEQ multiplex PCR; the TCRdb copy retains only in-frame clones and omits some. The sample carries about 660,000 clones, 11% to 15% recorded once. Note on this clone: The antigen is undetermined.

The V gene end was trimmed by 8 bases and the J gene end by 6 bases; junction bases not matched to a gene: 8. Germline-derived CDR1 and CDR2 are SQVTM and ANQGSEA. CDR3 length: 12 residues. This clonotype originated in a man aged 18 to 30 with type 1 diabetes. This chain links TRBV29-1 with TRBJ2-3, with 7 bases aligning to TRBD1. Sequenced sample: naive CD4+ T cells from blood. CDR3 sequence reads: CSPGQVGDTQYF. The CDR3 DNA sequence: TGCAGCCCAGGACAGGTTGGGGATACGCAGTATTTT.